This T cell receptor (beta chain) was captured by sequencing in a study of T cell repertoires in cytomegalovirus infection. Whole-study context: Evidence of both CMV infection and a matching HLA type came from public TCR beta signatures. Study observations and caveats: People with CMV and the relevant HLA were identified by cumulative public TCR beta family frequency. HLA-C-restricted CMV clonotypes gave the most frequent clonotype in two of eight donors.

This CDR3 is 15 amino acids long. From germline, CDR1 is SGHRS and CDR2 YFSETQ. V was pared by 0 bases and J by 3 bases, with 10 bases between. As for this clonotype: Its antigen is not known.

TCRdb fed the reads into MiXCR, producing one record per CDR3 protein. The table shows 35,000 to 55,000 distinct CDR3 sequences, with nearly 20% occurring only once. The rearrangement joins TRBV5-1 to TRBJ1-3; D is unclear. The sequence was obtained from a human donor in good health (CMV status not recorded). Some clones in this sample may be carry-over from other donors' samples. The sample in question was CD8+ T cells from cultured PBMCs, obtained from culture after CMV antigen stimulation. The CDR3 DNA is TGCGCCAGCAGCTTGGCTGGGGAGCGTGGAAACACCATATATTTT. This sequence encodes CASSLAGERGNTIYF.